This T cell receptor beta chain was captured by sequencing in a study of read filtering for tumor transcriptome and immune sequencing. In the study overall: By R-ISS, stages I, II and III held around 8, 16 and 7 patients. General study points: About 77% of IR-seq clonotypes had a single read, yet these held around 3.3% of reads. Correlation between methods rose after single-read clonotypes were removed.

This clonotype was counted many times. The antigen is not known. Sampling of bone marrow took place during active disease in every patient. There are 17 residues in the CDR3. After removal of 2 bases from V and 5 bases from J, the junction contained 4 bases not matched to a gene. The germline CDR1 and CDR2 sequences are LGHDT and YNNKEL (reference sequence). This library used roughly 370 ng RNA and molecular barcoded adaptors spanning alpha/delta and beta/gamma chains. Via MiXCR, TCRdb re-called the reads, giving one row per CDR3 protein. The top ten clones hold 27% of a sample with 40,000 or so distinct CDR3 sequences, approximately 14% of them seen once.

The sample was a population of CD138-negative cells sorted from bone marrow. The receptor's source is a donor aged 40 or older with multiple myeloma. V gene TRBV3-1 combines with J gene TRBJ2-3; TRBD2 aligns across 16 bases. CDR3 loop: CASSQMGLAGGKDTQYF. The DNA of the CDR3 is TGTGCCAGCAGCCAAATGGGACTAGCGGGAGGGAAAGATACGCAGTATTTT.